A single sample is the source of the 30 T cell receptor beta chains below, sequenced in a study of blood T cells in healthy people across ages. Sample-barcoded 5' priming and a J-beta primer mix drove a second PCR of roughly 6 to 12 cycles. TCRdb analysed the 5' RACE reads with MiXCR anew, one entry per CDR3 protein. The table shows over 950,000 distinct CDR3 sequences, with roughly two fifths occurring only once. Sequencing was carried out using blood. The receptors come from a man aged 18 to 29 in good health.

V gene TRBV28 combines with J gene TRBJ1-5; TRBD1 aligns across 9 bases. The CDR3 has 16 residues. Trimming took 2 bases from V and 4 from J; bases not matched to a gene: 6. Germline loops: CDR1 MDHEN, CDR2 SYDVKM. As DNA, the CDR3 is TGTGCCAGCAGTTTAATAGGGACAGGGCAGAATCAGCCCCAGCATTTT. Translating gives CASSLIGTGQNQPQHF.

The chain carries TRBV18 and TRBJ1-4; D gene unclear. This CDR3 is 15 amino acids long. With 6 bases removed from V and 2 bases from J, the gap between germline ends came to 13 bases. Germline values: CDR1 KGHSH, CDR2 LQKENI. The CDR3 here is CASSQEEFTNEKLFF. DNA for the CDR3: TGTGCCAGCTCGCAGGAGGAGTTTACTAATGAAAAACTGTTTTTT.

This clonotype was seen a handful of times. The V gene is TRBV20-1, the J gene TRBJ1-1, with TRBD1 matching 9 bases. Germline V gene sequence: CDR1 DFQATT, CDR2 SNEGSKA (reference sequence). The CDR3 is made up of 15 amino acids. The J segment lost 5 bases and the V segment lost 3 bases, leaving 10 bases of the junction unmatched. DNA of the CDR3: TGCAGTGCTAGCCTACCAACAGGGGGCTGGACTGAAGCTTTCTTT. This codes for CSASLPTGGWTEAFF.

The V and J genes are TRBV28 and TRBJ1-5; the match to TRBD1 covers 9 bases. The CDR3 is 16 amino acids. Germline CDR1 and CDR2: MDHEN and SYDVKM. Trimming at V came to 6 bases and at J to 6 bases, leaving 12 bases not matched to a gene. CDR3 sequence (DNA): TGTGCCAGCAGCCTGAACAGGGGGCCGGGAACTCAGCCCCAGCATTTT. This codes for CASSLNRGPGTQPQHF.

The chain links TRBV25-1 to TRBJ1-2; 11 nucleotides agree with TRBD1. V was pared by 2 bases and J by 6 bases, with 8 bases of the junction left unmatched. The germline gives CDR1 MGHDK, CDR2 SYGVNS. The CDR3 is 16 residues long. Here the CDR3 reads CASSETARDRGNGYTF. The CDR3 DNA reads as TGTGCCAGCAGTGAAACGGCCCGGGACAGGGGGAATGGCTACACCTTC.

This clonotype has only a few counts. J is TRBJ2-5 and V is TRBV29-1; 7 bases are a match to TRBD1. Trimming at V came to 5 bases and at J to 5 bases, leaving 11 bases not matched to a gene. CDR1 and CDR2 from the germline V gene are SQVTM and ANQGSEA. This CDR3 is built from 14 residues. As DNA, the CDR3 is TGCAGCGTTTTGACAGGGTCACACGGGGAGACCCAGTACTTC. This gives the protein CSVLTGSHGETQYF.

This rearrangement joins TRBV5-5 to TRBJ2-1; D is perhaps TRBD2 (6 bases). The V end was cut by 6 bases, the J end by 0 bases, with 19 bases between. Per germline, CDR1 SGHKS and CDR2 YYEKEE (reference sequence). CDR3 size: 17 residues. CDR3 protein: CASTDPLSGSSYNEQFF. The CDR3 nucleotides are TGTGCCAGCACCGACCCCCTTAGCGGAAGCTCCTACAATGAGCAGTTCTTC.

This clonotype has only a few counts. V is TRBV12-3 or TRBV12-4 and J is TRBJ1-5; the match to TRBD1 covers 7 bases. The CDR3 is 13 residues long. The V and J ends lost 7 bases and 4 bases, in that order; junction bases with no gene match: 4. The CDR3 DNA follows: TGTGCCAGCAAGGGGACAGCTAATCAGCCCCAGCATTTT. Amino acid sequence: CASKGTANQPQHF.

The DNA of the CDR3 is TGTGCCAGCAGTCCACCCTGGACAGGGGCGAGGAATGAGCAGTACTTC. This translates into CASSPPWTGARNEQYF. The chain uses TRBV28 and TRBJ2-7; TRBD1 agrees at 9 bases. Germline CDR1 is MDHEN and CDR2 is SYDVKM. V dropped 5 bases and J dropped 7; count of bases not matched to a gene: 15. The CDR3 sequence is 16 residues long.

This clonotype has just a few counts. The gene calls are TRBV4-2 and TRBJ1-2, with TRBD1 as a possible D gene (5 bases). Trimming took off 4 bases at V and 2 bases at J, with 8 bases between the two ends. The CDR3 loop spans 13 amino acids. The germline gives CDR1 LGHNA, CDR2 YNFKEQ. The CDR3: CASSPGNNYGYTF. The CDR3 DNA is TGTGCCAGCAGCCCAGGGAACAACTATGGCTACACCTTC.

The V and J genes are TRBV28 and TRBJ2-5; TRBD2 matches at 8 bases. Germline V CDR1 and CDR2: MDHEN, SYDVKM. The CDR3 has 16 amino acids. The trim removed 5 bases at V and 2 bases at J, leaving 10 bases unmatched. The DNA of the CDR3 is TGTGCCAGCAGTCCCTATAGCGGGGAGATACAAGAGACCCAGTACTTC. Translating gives CASSPYSGEIQETQYF.

This clonotype was counted between two and nine times. The chain uses TRBV21-1 and TRBJ1-5; the table's D call of TRBD1 was not tested on the DNA. TRBV21-1 is deemed a pseudogene. The CDR3 spans 15 residues. CDR3 region: CASSTRSSGIQPQHF. The CDR3 DNA follows: TGTGCCAGCAGCACAAGATCGTCAGGGATACAGCCCCAGCATTTT.

The chain has TRBV18 and TRBJ2-3, with D perhaps TRBD2 (5 bases). Trimming took off 4 bases at V and 7 bases at J, with 9 bases between the two ends. This CDR3 is 12 amino acids long. The germline V gene has CDR1 KGHSH and CDR2 LQKENI. The CDR3 DNA follows: TGTGCCAGCTCACTGAGGGAAAATACGCAGTATTTT. It is translated as CASSLRENTQYF.

This clonotype was seen many times. The chain has TRBV6-6 and TRBJ1-6, with 7 bases lining up with TRBD1. Germline CDR1 reads MNHNY; CDR2 reads SVGAGI (reference sequence). CDR3 length equals 13 residues. J was trimmed by 8 bases and V by 6 bases; bases with no gene match: 4. CDR3 DNA sequence: TGTGCCAGCAGACCAGACAGGGATTCACCCCTCCACTTT. Translation: CASRPDRDSPLHF.

This chain joins TRBV9 and TRBJ1-6; TRBD1 matches 10 bases. This CDR3 is built from 17 residues. In germline, CDR1 is SGDLS, CDR2 YYNGEE. Unmatched junction bases numbered 10, after V lost 3 bases and J lost 7 bases. CDR3 nucleotide sequence: TGTGCCAGCAGCGACCCCCTCCCGGGACAGGGGAATTCACCCCTCCACTTT. It is translated as CASSDPLPGQGNSPLHF.

The sample holds a few counts of this clonotype. The chain uses TRBV27 and TRBJ2-1, with 8 bases lining up with TRBD1. The germline CDR1 and CDR2 sequences are MNHEY and SMNVEV (reference sequence). The CDR3 length is 14 residues. The J segment lost 7 bases and the V segment lost 4 bases, leaving 6 bases of the junction unmatched. Here the CDR3 reads CASSWVRGHNEQFF. For the CDR3, the DNA is TGTGCCAGCAGTTGGGTCAGGGGGCATAATGAGCAGTTCTTC.

The V call is TRBV10-3, the J call TRBJ2-1, with 12 bases aligning to TRBD2. Germline V gene lookup returns CDR1 ENHRY and CDR2 SYGVKD. The CDR3 contains 15 residues. V lost 5 bases to trimming and J lost 5 bases; unmatched junction nucleotides: 4. CDR3 amino acids: CAISPSGGDDNEQFF. CDR3 nucleotide sequence: TGTGCCATCAGTCCTAGCGGGGGGGACGACAATGAGCAGTTCTTC.

At least ten counts were recorded for this clonotype. The CDR3 sequence: CSGGVGNQPQHF. The CDR3 nucleotides are TGCAGTGGGGGTGTCGGAAATCAGCCCCAGCATTTT. The rearrangement uses TRBV20-1 and TRBJ1-5; the D is unclear. Trimming shortened V by 7 bases and J by 4 bases, and 11 bases separated the two germline ends. Germline CDR1 is DFQATT and CDR2 is SNEGSKA (reference sequence). The CDR3 spans 12 residues.

The chain joins TRBV16 to TRBJ1-4; D possibly corresponds to TRBD1 (5 bases). Trimming shortened V by 4 bases and J by 8 bases, and 14 bases separated the two germline ends. This CDR3 has 14 amino acids. The germline CDR1 and CDR2 sequences are KGHSY and FQNENV. Written as DNA, the CDR3 is TGTGCCAGCAGCCTGACAGTATATATGGAAAAACTGTTTTTT. As protein: CASSLTVYMEKLFF.

This clonotype was seen more than once but under ten times. The chain has TRBV29-1 and TRBJ2-5, with D possibly called TRBD1 or TRBD2 (5 bases each). The J call may be wrong; the DNA end is better matched by TRBJ2-7. The CDR3 consists of 12 residues. CDR1 SQVTM and CDR2 ANQGSEA come from the germline V gene. CDR3 region: CSVAGAGSEQYF. The CDR3 DNA is TGCAGCGTCGCTGGGGCAGGGAGCGAGCAGTACTTC.

This clonotype was detected ten times or more. The CDR3 coding sequence is TGCGCCAGCAGCCAAGAAGGGGTCTACAATGAGCAGTTCTTC. Translated, it gives CASSQEGVYNEQFF. The chain has TRBV4-3 and TRBJ2-1; TRBD1 is a possible D gene (5 bases). The V and J ends lost 0 bases and 3 bases respectively, with 6 bases between them. The length of the CDR3 is 14 residues. Germline V lookup: CDR1 LGHNA, CDR2 YSLEER.

As DNA, the CDR3 is TGCGCCAGCAGCCTGGGAGGCGGTGGGGCCTCTGGAAACACCATATATTTT. It is translated as CASSLGGGGASGNTIYF. The chain recombines TRBV5-1 with TRBJ1-3; perhaps TRBD1 as D (5 bases). Germline V gene lookup returns CDR1 SGHRS and CDR2 YFSETQ. V lost 4 bases, J lost 0 bases, and 17 bases lay in between. This CDR3 has 17 amino acids.

Concerning this clonotype: A junction end diverges from the germline sequence, so it may reflect a read error. V is TRBV7-2 and J is TRBJ2-1; 10 nucleotides agree with TRBD2. Per the germline V gene, CDR1 is SGHTA and CDR2 is FQGNSA. CDR3 length: 15 residues. The CDR3 DNA follows: TGTGCCTGCAGCTTAGCGGGGGGATCATACAATGAGCAGTTCTTC. Translation gives CACSLAGGSYNEQFF.

The chain recombines TRBV5-1 with TRBJ2-3; TRBD1 agrees at 8 bases. V lost 5 bases, J lost 2 bases, and 1 base stayed unmatched. CDR3 length: 13 amino acids. Germline-derived CDR1 and CDR2 are SGHRS and YFSETQ. The CDR3 region has the DNA TGCGCCAGCAGGACAGGGGACACAGATACGCAGTATTTT. This encodes CASRTGDTDTQYF.

This clonotype has just a few counts. The chain has TRBV30 and TRBJ1-2; D may be TRBD1 (5 bases). The V and J ends lost 0 bases and 3 bases respectively, with 14 bases between them. The CDR3 runs 15 residues. Germline V gene sequence: CDR1 GTSNPN, CDR2 SVGIG (reference sequence). The CDR3 region has the DNA TGTGCCTGGAGTGTACGAGAATGGGGGTACTATGGCTACACCTTC. Its translation: CAWSVREWGYYGYTF.

Notes on this clonotype: A read error may explain this, as a much larger clone is one base away. V is TRBV6-5 and J is TRBJ2-3, with TRBD2 identical over 7 bases. CDR3 length equals 18 residues. The germline V gene has CDR1 MNHEY and CDR2 SVGAGI. The DNA of the CDR3 is TGTGCCACCAGTTACTCCACGCAGCGGGGAATCGACACAGATACGCAGTATTTT. It specifies CATSYSTQRGIDTDTQYF.

This clonotype occurred many times. The CDR3 region is CSAKGYNEQFF. Written as DNA, the CDR3 is TGCAGTGCTAAGGGGTACAATGAGCAGTTCTTC. The chain combines TRBV20-1 with TRBJ2-1, with a possible D match to TRBD1 (5 bases). V was clipped by 4 bases and J by 4 bases, with 5 bases between them. The CDR3 has 11 amino acids. Germline CDR1 DFQATT, CDR2 SNEGSKA (reference sequence).

The chain carries TRBV10-3 and TRBJ1-4, with D possibly matching TRBD1 (5 bases). Germline-derived CDR1 and CDR2 are ENHRY and SYGVKD. Trimming left V 4 bases short and J 7 bases short, with 16 bases between. This CDR3 has 15 amino acids. The CDR3 loop reads CAISGGQGGSEKLFF. In DNA form, the CDR3 reads TGTGCCATCAGTGGAGGCCAGGGCGGGAGTGAAAAACTGTTTTTT.

The table lists this clonotype with a count of one. This may be a read error, as it is one base from a much larger clone. This sequence joins TRBV5-1 and TRBJ2-1; D remains ambiguous. Germline V gene sequence: CDR1 SGHRS, CDR2 YFSETQ. This CDR3 has 12 amino acids. V was trimmed by 4 bases and J by 10 bases, leaving 12 bases between them. In DNA, the CDR3 is TGCGCCAGCAGCCGCACCACCTACGAGCAGTTCTTC. This gives the protein CASSRTTYEQFF. The variable domain in full, with the rest retrieved from reference TRBV5-1 and TRBJ2-1, is KAGVTQTPRYLIKTRGQQVTLSCSPISGHRSVSWYQQTPGQGLQFLFEYFSETQRNKGNFPGRFSGRQFSNSRSEMNVSTLELGDSALYLCASSRTTYEQFFGPGTRLTVL.

J is TRBJ2-4 and V is TRBV7-2, with TRBD2 identical over 12 bases. CDR3 length: 18 residues. Trimming at V came to 4 bases and at J to 0 bases, leaving 7 bases not matched to a gene. The germline CDR1 and CDR2 sequences are SGHTA and FQGNSA. The CDR3 here is CASSSELAGGVAKNIQYF. The CDR3 DNA is TGTGCCAGCAGCTCGGAACTAGCGGGGGGTGTAGCCAAAAACATTCAGTACTTC.